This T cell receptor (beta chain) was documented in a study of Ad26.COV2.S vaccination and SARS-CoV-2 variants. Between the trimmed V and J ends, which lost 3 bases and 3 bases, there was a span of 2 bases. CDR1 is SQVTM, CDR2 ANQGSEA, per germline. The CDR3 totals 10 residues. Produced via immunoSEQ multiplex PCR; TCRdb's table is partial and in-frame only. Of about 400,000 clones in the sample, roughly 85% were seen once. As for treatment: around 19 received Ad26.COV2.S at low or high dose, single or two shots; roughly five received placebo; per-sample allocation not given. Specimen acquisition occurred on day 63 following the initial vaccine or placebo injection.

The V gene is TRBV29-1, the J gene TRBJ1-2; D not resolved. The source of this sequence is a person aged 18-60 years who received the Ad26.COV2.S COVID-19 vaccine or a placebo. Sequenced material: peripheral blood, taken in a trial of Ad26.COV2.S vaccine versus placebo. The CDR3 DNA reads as TGCAGCGTTGATGACTATGGCTACACCTTC. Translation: CSVDDYGYTF.